Presented here are 22 T cell receptor beta chains from one specimen sequenced in a study of response to subunit inactivated influenza vaccine (dated by TCRdb to the late 2010s). The time point label here, explained by the study, means: approximately 45 days after influenza vaccine administration. Preparation of the library involved RT-PCR. Sequencer: Illumina HiSeq 2500. TCRdb reran the public reads through fastp at Q25 and MiXCR, keeping productive beta chains. Identical CDR3 proteins give one entry, which carries the most common genes and DNA. The sample includes about 530,000 distinct CDR3 sequences, with around 13% observed a single time. Of the sample, around 14% is held by the ten largest clones. Sequenced material: PBMCs from blood, taken 40 to 50 days after vaccination. These receptors came from a man aged 50-60 years who received an inactivated influenza vaccine. Donor details come from another sample of the same person, matched by shared clones.

The chain combines TRBV2 with TRBJ1-1, with D hard to call. The ends were cut back, 8 bases at V and 0 bases at J, with 10 bases in the middle. CDR1 and CDR2 from the germline V gene are SNHLY and FYNNEI. The CDR3 runs to 13 residues. CDR3 DNA: TGTGCCAGCGGCGCGTTTATGAACACTGAAGCTTTCTTT. Its protein is CASGAFMNTEAFF.

This clonotype appeared a few times. The V call is TRBV30, the J call TRBJ2-1; the D gene could be TRBD1 or TRBD2 (5 bases each). Germline-derived CDR1 and CDR2 are GTSNPN and SVGIG (reference sequence). The CDR3 sequence is 14 residues long. Trimming pared 0 bases from V and 5 bases from J, leaving 11 bases between. CDR3 sequence (DNA): TGTGCCTGGAGTGTATTTGGGGGTCACAATGAGCAGTTCTTC. Translation: CAWSVFGGHNEQFF.

This clonotype was seen many times. This chain links TRBV7-2 with TRBJ2-1, with D tentatively TRBD2 (6 bases). Per germline, CDR1 SGHTA and CDR2 FQGNSA. Trimming took off 0 bases at V and 2 bases at J, with 11 bases between the two ends. The CDR3 has 16 amino acids. CDR3 amino acids: CASSLAFSGAYNEQFF. The CDR3 coding sequence is TGTGCCAGCAGCTTAGCGTTTAGCGGCGCCTACAATGAGCAGTTCTTC.

In this sample, this clonotype turned up many times. The CDR3 region is CASKDGTALNTEAFF. DNA for the CDR3: TGCGCCAGCAAAGACGGGACAGCTCTTAACACTGAAGCTTTCTTT. The rearrangement joins TRBV5-1 to TRBJ1-1, with TRBD1 matching over 7 bases. Germline V lookup: CDR1 SGHRS, CDR2 YFSETQ. V lost 6 bases to trimming and J lost 2 bases; unmatched junction nucleotides: 10. The CDR3 extends over 15 amino acids.

The chain recombines TRBV6-1 with TRBJ2-7, with D unresolved. V shed 7 bases and J shed 6 bases, with 22 bases lying between them. This CDR3 is 15 amino acids long. The germline gives CDR1 MNHNS, CDR2 SASEGT. CDR3 residues: CASIGQAGFASEQYF. For the CDR3, the DNA is TGTGCCAGCATTGGGCAGGCAGGCTTCGCCTCCGAGCAGTACTTC.

This clonotype was seen at least ten times. The chain employs TRBV12-3 or TRBV12-4 and TRBJ2-7; 10 bases align to TRBD2. V trimming: 6 bases; J trimming: 4 bases; junction bases outside the gene matches: 6. CDR3 size: 14 residues. CDR3 sequence: CASRITSGVYEQYF. The CDR3 DNA is TGTGCCAGCAGGATAACTAGCGGGGTTTACGAGCAGTACTTC.

The CDR3 here is CSARPLGLAGSGYNEQFF. CDR3 nucleotides: TGCAGTGCTAGGCCCCTGGGACTAGCGGGGTCCGGCTACAATGAGCAGTTCTTC. V gene TRBV20-1 combines with J gene TRBJ2-1, with 13 positions matching TRBD2. With V trimmed by 3 bases and J by 3 bases, 11 bases remained unmatched. The CDR3 has 18 residues. Germline V lookup: CDR1 DFQATT, CDR2 SNEGSKA (reference sequence).

This sequence joins TRBV6-1 and TRBJ2-5; no definite D call. The V and J ends lost 6 bases and 4 bases respectively, with 9 bases between them. The CDR3 runs 12 residues. Germline V gene data show CDR1 as MNHNS and CDR2 as SASEGT. CDR3 nucleotide sequence: TGTGCCAGCAGGGGTTTCCGAGAGACCCAGTACTTC. The encoded protein is CASRGFRETQYF.

With respect to this clonotype: This may stem from a read error, because a much larger clone lies one nucleotide away. This chain uses TRBV5-1 with TRBJ1-1; D not certain. The CDR3 extends over 13 amino acids. V was trimmed by 5 bases and J by 5 bases, leaving 13 bases between them. In germline, CDR1 is SGHRS, CDR2 YFSETQ. CDR3 sequence: CASRGMERTEAFF. As DNA, the CDR3 is TGCGCCAGCAGGGGAATGGAACGGACTGAAGCTTTCTTT.

This clonotype was counted only a few times. This chain uses TRBV6-6 with TRBJ2-7; a possible D gene is TRBD1 (6 bases). The CDR3 length is 11 residues. V dropped 10 bases and J dropped 6 bases, with 13 bases sitting between them. Looked up from germline, CDR1 is MNHNY and CDR2 is SVGAGI (reference sequence). The CDR3 DNA follows: TGTGCCATTACGGACAGCGGCGAGCAGTACTTC. This gives the protein CAITDSGEQYF.

This clonotype was counted a few times. The rearrangement joins TRBV11-2 to TRBJ2-5; the D is unclear. Trimming removed 5 bases from V and 9 bases from J, with 16 bases in between. CDR1 and CDR2 from the germline V gene are SGHAT and FQNNGV. There are 13 residues in the CDR3. CDR3 loop: CASSQDAVWAQYF. The CDR3, as DNA: TGTGCCAGCAGCCAGGACGCCGTCTGGGCCCAGTACTTC.

This chain links TRBV7-8 with TRBJ2-2, with unresolved D. This CDR3 is built from 14 residues. The germline V gene encodes CDR1 SGHVS and CDR2 FQNEAQ. V lost 6 bases to trimming and J lost 4 bases, with 12 bases between them. The CDR3 here is CASSPTVITGELFF. In DNA, the CDR3 is TGTGCCAGCAGTCCTACCGTTATCACCGGGGAGCTGTTTTTT.

This clonotype was observed a handful of times. This chain uses TRBV12-3 or TRBV12-4 with TRBJ2-5, with D unclear. Trimming took 3 bases from V and 1 from J, leaving 9 bases between them. The CDR3 runs 14 residues. For the CDR3, the DNA is TGTGCCAGCAGTTTCTCCGCCCGCCAAGAGACCCAGTACTTC. This encodes CASSFSARQETQYF.

About this clonotype: The germline gene is not matched at one end of the junction; a read error may be the cause. The chain links TRBV5-6 to TRBJ2-2, with D uncertain. Germline V CDR1 and CDR2: SGHDT, YYEEEE. The CDR3 totals 15 residues. CDR3 DNA: TGTGCCTGCAGCTTAAACGGGTGGAACACCGGGGAGCTGTTTTTT. It is translated as CACSLNGWNTGELFF.

This clonotype was observed many times. The chain joins TRBV7-2 to TRBJ2-2, with 7 bases that match TRBD1. V was clipped by 5 bases and J by 5 bases; unmatched bases: 5. The CDR3 covers 14 residues. The germline V gene encodes CDR1 SGHTA and CDR2 FQGNSA. The CDR3 here is CASSPGQRTGELFF. The CDR3, as DNA: TGTGCCAGCAGCCCGGGACAGCGAACCGGGGAGCTGTTTTTT.

This clonotype has a count of ten or more. The V call is TRBV7-6, the J call TRBJ2-7; TRBD2 is a possible D gene (6 bases). With 4 bases removed from V and 5 bases from J, the gap between germline ends came to 9 bases. This CDR3 comprises 12 residues. The germline V gene has CDR1 SGHVS and CDR2 FNYEAQ. The CDR3 nucleotides read TGTGCCAGCAGCTCGGGACTGAACGAGCAGTACTTC. This sequence encodes CASSSGLNEQYF. Combining the CDR3 with reference TRBV7-6 and TRBJ2-7 gives the whole variable domain GAGVSQSPRYKVTKRGQDVALRCDPISGHVSLYWYRQALGQGPEFLTYFNYEAQQDKSGLPNDRFSAERPEGSISTLTIQRTEQRDSAMYRCASSSGLNEQYFGPGTRLTVT.

J is TRBJ2-7 and V is TRBV5-1; D is possibly TRBD2 (6 bases). The CDR3 is 15 amino acids. CDR1 and CDR2 from the germline V gene are SGHRS and YFSETQ. V dropped 3 bases and J dropped 7 bases, with 20 bases sitting between them. This chain's CDR3 is CASSSPIGGGREQYF. DNA of the CDR3: TGCGCCAGCAGCTCTCCAATCGGCGGAGGGCGAGAGCAGTACTTC.

The table lists this clonotype with a few counts. V usage is TRBV24-1 and J usage is TRBJ2-3; D is undetermined. V was clipped by 4 bases and J by 6 bases, with 10 bases between them. The germline CDR1 and CDR2 sequences are KGHDR and SFDVKD. The CDR3 has 13 amino acids. The DNA for the CDR3 is TGTGCCACCAGTGACGCGAGTTGGGATACGCAGTATTTT. It codes for CATSDASWDTQYF.

V gene TRBV29-1 combines with J gene TRBJ2-7, with 7 bases lining up with TRBD1. Germline loops: CDR1 SQVTM, CDR2 ANQGSEA. The CDR3 consists of 15 residues. Trimming took 1 base from V and 2 from J; bases not matched to a gene: 8. The CDR3 coding sequence is TGCAGCGTTGAAGGGCTACAGGGGTCCCCCTACGAGCAGTACTTC. Residues: CSVEGLQGSPYEQYF.

This clonotype was seen a few times. The chain joins TRBV12-3 or TRBV12-4 to TRBJ1-1, with 7 bases that match TRBD1. The CDR3 spans 15 residues. J was trimmed by 3 bases and V by 4 bases; bases with no gene match: 8. CDR3 nucleotide sequence: TGTGCCAGCAGTTCCTACAGGGGAGGGGACACTGAAGCTTTCTTT. This gives the protein CASSSYRGGDTEAFF.

The table lists this clonotype with many counts. The V and J genes are TRBV5-1 and TRBJ2-1; D is perhaps TRBD1 (5 bases). Trimming removed 4 bases at V and 2 bases at J, with 13 bases between. The CDR3 runs 15 residues. Germline V gives CDR1 SGHRS, CDR2 YFSETQ. The chain's CDR3 is CASSKHRGTYNEQFF. CDR3 DNA: TGCGCCAGCAGCAAACATAGGGGAACCTACAATGAGCAGTTCTTC. The full variable domain, with the rest looked up from reference TRBV5-1 and TRBJ2-1, is KAGVTQTPRYLIKTRGQQVTLSCSPISGHRSVSWYQQTPGQGLQFLFEYFSETQRNKGNFPGRFSGRQFSNSRSEMNVSTLELGDSALYLCASSKHRGTYNEQFFGPGTRLTVL.

The genes are TRBV5-1 and TRBJ2-1, with 9 bases lining up with TRBD2. Germline values: CDR1 SGHRS, CDR2 YFSETQ. V trimming: 5 bases; J trimming: 1 base; junction bases outside the gene matches: 13. The length of the CDR3 is 18 residues. This CDR3 is CASSRLGAGGGSYNEQFF. The CDR3 bases are TGCGCCAGCAGTCGCTTAGGAGCGGGAGGCGGATCCTACAATGAGCAGTTCTTC.